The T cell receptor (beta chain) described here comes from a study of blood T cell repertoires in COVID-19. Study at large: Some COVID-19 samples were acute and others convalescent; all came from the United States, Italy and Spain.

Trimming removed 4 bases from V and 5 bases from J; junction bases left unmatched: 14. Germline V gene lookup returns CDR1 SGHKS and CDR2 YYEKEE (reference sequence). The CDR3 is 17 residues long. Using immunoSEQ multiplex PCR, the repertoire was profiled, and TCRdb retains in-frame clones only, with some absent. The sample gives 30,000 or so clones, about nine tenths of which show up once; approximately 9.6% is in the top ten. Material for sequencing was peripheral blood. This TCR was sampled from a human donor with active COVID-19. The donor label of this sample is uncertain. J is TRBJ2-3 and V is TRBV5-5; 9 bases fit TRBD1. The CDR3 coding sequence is TGTGCCAGCAGCAGTGAACCGGGACAGGGAGGGAAAGATACGCAGTATTTT. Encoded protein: CASSSEPGQGGKDTQYF.